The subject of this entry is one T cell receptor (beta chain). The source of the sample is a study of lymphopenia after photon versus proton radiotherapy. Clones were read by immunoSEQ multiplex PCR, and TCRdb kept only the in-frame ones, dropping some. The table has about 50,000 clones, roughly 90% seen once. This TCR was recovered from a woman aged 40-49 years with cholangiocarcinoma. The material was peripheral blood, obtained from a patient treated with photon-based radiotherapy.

The CDR3 loop is CASSLDGTANEKLFF. Written as DNA, the CDR3 is TGCGCCAGCAGCTTGGACGGGACAGCTAATGAAAAACTGTTTTTT. The chain employs TRBV5-1 and TRBJ1-4, with 7 bases lining up with TRBD1. CDR3 length: 15 amino acids. Germline CDR1 and CDR2: SGHRS and YFSETQ. Trimming cost V 0 bases and J 3 bases; bases outside gene matches: 2.